This section outlines one T cell receptor beta chain sequence together with its context. In every case, the donor was a healthy Caucasian. This entry is derived from a study of identical twins. The CDR3 consists of 13 residues. Trimming removed 4 bases from V and 13 bases from J; junction bases left unmatched: 12. The germline gives CDR1 DFQATT, CDR2 SNEGSKA (reference sequence). Addition of a universal primer site occurred through template switching, and cDNA carried unique molecular identifiers. MiXCR, run by TCRdb on the 5' RACE reads, gives a single entry per CDR3 protein. Among 430,000 or so distinct CDR3 sequences listed, roughly 26% were seen once. These data were also reused for a study on T cells expressing NK-cell markers. That publication notes: No clear determination of HCMV specificity was made for expanded NKG2C+ T cell clones.

The V and J genes are TRBV20-1 and TRBJ2-2, with 7 bases aligning to TRBD1. The sequence was collected from a woman aged 18-29 years in good health. Input material: CD4+ T cells sorted from blood. The CDR3 reads CSAKPTGRKGLFF. In DNA form, the CDR3 reads TGCAGTGCTAAGCCGACAGGGCGTAAAGGGCTGTTTTTT.